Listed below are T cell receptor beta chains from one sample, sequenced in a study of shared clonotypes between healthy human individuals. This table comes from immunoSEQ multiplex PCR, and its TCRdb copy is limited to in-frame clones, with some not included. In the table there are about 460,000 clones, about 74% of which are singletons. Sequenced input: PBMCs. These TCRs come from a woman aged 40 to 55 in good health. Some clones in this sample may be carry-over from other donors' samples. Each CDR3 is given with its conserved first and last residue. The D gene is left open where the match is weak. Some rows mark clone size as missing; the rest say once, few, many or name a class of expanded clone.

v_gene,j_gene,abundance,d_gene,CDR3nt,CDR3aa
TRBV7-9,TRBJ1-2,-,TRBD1,TGTGCCAGCAGCCCCGAGACAGGGCTTGGCTACACCTTC,CASSPETGLGYTF
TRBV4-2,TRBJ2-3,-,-,TGTGCCAGCAGCCAAGAACTCGGGAGTAATACAGATACGCAGTATTTT,CASSQELGSNTDTQYF
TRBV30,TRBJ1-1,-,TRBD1,TGTGCCGGGGACAGGGAGAACACTGAAGCTTTCTTT,CAGDRENTEAFF
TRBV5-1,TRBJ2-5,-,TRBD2,TGCGCCAGCAGCTTATTAGCGGGAGCCCCGGGAGAGACCCAGTACTTC,CASSLLAGAPGETQYF
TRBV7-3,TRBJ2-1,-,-,TGTGCCAGCAGCTTAGTAGGAGGCAATGAGCAGTTCTTC,CASSLVGGNEQFF
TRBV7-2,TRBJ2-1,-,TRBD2,TGTGCCAGCAGCCTGGGACTAGCGGGAGTGGGGGGCAATGAGCAGTTCTTC,CASSLGLAGVGGNEQFF
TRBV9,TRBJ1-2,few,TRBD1,TGTGCCAGCAGCCTAGGGGGCAGAGGCGGCTACACCTTC,CASSLGGRGGYTF
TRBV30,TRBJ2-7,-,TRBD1,TGTGCCTGGAGTTGGAACAGGGGCGAGCAGTACTTC,CAWSWNRGEQYF
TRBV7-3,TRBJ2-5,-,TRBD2,TGTGCCAGCAGGAGACTAGCGGGAGGAAAAGAGACCCAGTACTTC,CASRRLAGGKETQYF
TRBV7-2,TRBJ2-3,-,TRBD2,TGTGCCACGGGGGTAGGGAGGGGAGATACGCAGTATTTT,CATGVGRGDTQYF
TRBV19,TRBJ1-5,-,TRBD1,TGTGCCAGTAGTACCTCCTTACAGGGGGCAAACAATCAGCCCCAGCATTTT,CASSTSLQGANNQPQHF
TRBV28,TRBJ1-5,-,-,TGTGCCAGCAGCATTCGGACGGCCTTTCTCACCCATTTT,CASSIRTAFLTHF
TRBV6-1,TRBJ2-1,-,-,TGTGCCAGCAGTGAAGGATGGGGGCCTGCTGAGCAGTTCTTC,CASSEGWGPAEQFF
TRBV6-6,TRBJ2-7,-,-,TGTGCCAGCAGTTATTCCACCGGGGCTCACTACGAGCAGTACTTC,CASSYSTGAHYEQYF
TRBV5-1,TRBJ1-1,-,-,TGCGCCAGCAGCTGGGTCACAGGGCGGCGGACTGAAGCTTTCTTT,CASSWVTGRRTEAFF
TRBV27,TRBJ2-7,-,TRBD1,TGTGCCAGCAGACGACAGGGGAACGAGCAGTACTTC,CASRRQGNEQYF
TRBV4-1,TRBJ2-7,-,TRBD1,TGCGCCAGCAGCCAGTTTCGGACAGGGGTCTACGAGCAGTACTTC,CASSQFRTGVYEQYF
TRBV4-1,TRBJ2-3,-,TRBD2,TGCGCCAGCAGCCAAGATAAGGTGCTAGCGGGAGGTTTAATGGCGGATACGCAGTATTTT,CASSQDKVLAGGLMADTQYF
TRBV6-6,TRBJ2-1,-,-,TGTGCCAGCAGAATAAAGAGAGGTGGCTACAATGAGCAGTTCTTC,CASRIKRGGYNEQFF
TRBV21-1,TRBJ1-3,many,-,TGTGCCAGCAGCATTCGTCTCCGGGACAGGGATGGAAACACCATATATTTT,CASSIRLRDRDGNTIYF
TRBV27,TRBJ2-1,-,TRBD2,TGTGCCAGCAGTTTTGGACTAGCGGGCTACAATGAGCAGTTCTTC,CASSFGLAGYNEQFF
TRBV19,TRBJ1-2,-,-,TGTGCCAGTAGTAGCACTACAGGGCTCTATGGCTACACCTTC,CASSSTTGLYGYTF
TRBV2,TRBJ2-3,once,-,TGTGCCAGCAGGGACAGAGCGTTAATAAACACAGATACGCAGTATTTT,CASRDRALINTDTQYF
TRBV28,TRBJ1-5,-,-,TGTGCCAGCAGTCCGGGGCCGGCCAATCAGCCCCAGCATTTT,CASSPGPANQPQHF
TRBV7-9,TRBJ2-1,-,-,TGTGCCAGCAGCTTAGTTGGGAGTGAGCAGTTCTTC,CASSLVGSEQFF
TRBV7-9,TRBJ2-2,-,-,TGTGCCAGCAGCGTAAGACTTGGAAACACCGGGGAGCTGTTTTTT,CASSVRLGNTGELFF
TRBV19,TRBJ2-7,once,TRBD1,TGTGCCAGTAGTATGAGAGGGCCCGACAGGGGGCTTACCTACGAGCAGTACTTC,CASSMRGPDRGLTYEQYF
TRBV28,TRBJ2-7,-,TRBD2,TGTGCCAGCAGTTTACCTGGACTAGCGGATAACCATTTC,CASSLPGLADNHF
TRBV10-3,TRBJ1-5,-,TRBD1,TGTGCCATCAGGGAGACAGGGGGAAATCAGCCCCAGCATTTT,CAIRETGGNQPQHF
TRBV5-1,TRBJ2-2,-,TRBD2,TGCGCCAGCAGCTCTGGACTAGCGGGAACCGGGGAGCTGTTTTTT,CASSSGLAGTGELFF
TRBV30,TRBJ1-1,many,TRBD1,TGTGCCTACTGGGCAGGGGGATATTATGTGAACACTGAAGCTTTCTTT,CAYWAGGYYVNTEAFF
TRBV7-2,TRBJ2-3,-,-,TGTGCCAGCAGCTCGATGGGTCCAGATACGCAGTATTTT,CASSSMGPDTQYF
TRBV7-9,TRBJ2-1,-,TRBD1,TGTGCCAGCAGCGTCCGGGACAGGAACAATGAGCAGTTCTTC,CASSVRDRNNEQFF
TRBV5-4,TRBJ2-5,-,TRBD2,TGTGCCAGCAGCTTGAGGCTAGCGGGAGAGGAGACCCAGTACTTC,CASSLRLAGEETQYF
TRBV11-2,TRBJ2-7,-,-,TGTGCCAGCAGCTTAATCTTCCAGGGACGAGCCGCCTACGAGCAGTACTTC,CASSLIFQGRAAYEQYF
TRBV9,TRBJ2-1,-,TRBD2,TGTGCCAGCAGCGGGTCCGGGACTAGCAGAAATGAGCAGTTCTTC,CASSGSGTSRNEQFF
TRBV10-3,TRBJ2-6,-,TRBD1,TGTGCCATCAGGGCAGGGGACAGGGGCTCTGGGGCCAACGTCCTGACTTTC,CAIRAGDRGSGANVLTF
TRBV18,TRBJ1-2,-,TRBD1,TGTGCCAGCTCACCGTCCGGGACAGGGGGTGGCTATGGCTACACCTTC,CASSPSGTGGGYGYTF
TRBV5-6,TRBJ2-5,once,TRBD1,TGTGCCAGCAGCAAACCAGGGGGCCAAGAGACCCAGTACTTC,CASSKPGGQETQYF
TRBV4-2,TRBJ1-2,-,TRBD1,TGTGCCAGCAGCCAAGATAGAGTAGGGGGCGTTTTGGATGGCTACACCTTC,CASSQDRVGGVLDGYTF
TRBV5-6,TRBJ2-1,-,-,TGTGCCAGCAGCGGGACCCGACTAGATGGGTCCTACAATGAGCAGTTCTTC,CASSGTRLDGSYNEQFF
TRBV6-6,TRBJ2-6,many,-,TGTGCCAGCAGTTTAGGTAGCTCTGGGGCCAACGTCCTGACTTTC,CASSLGSSGANVLTF
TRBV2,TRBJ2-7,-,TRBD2,TGTGCCAGTAGTGAAGGTGGACTAGCGGGCCACGAGCAGTACTTC,CASSEGGLAGHEQYF
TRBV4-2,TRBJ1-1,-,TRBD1,TGTGCCAGCAGCCAAGAAGGAACAGGGGTGTTGACCACTGAAGCTTTCTTT,CASSQEGTGVLTTEAFF
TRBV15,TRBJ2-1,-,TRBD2,TGTGCCACCAGCAGCATCCTACTAGCGGGTTTCAATGAGCAGTTCTTC,CATSSILLAGFNEQFF
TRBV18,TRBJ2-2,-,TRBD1,TGTGCCAGCTCACATCCGGGACAGGAATACACCGGGGAGCTGTTTTTT,CASSHPGQEYTGELFF